These 16 T cell receptor beta chains originate from one sample sequenced in a study of OX40 agonist ivuxolimab in advanced cancers. Libraries were prepared by immunoSEQ multiplex PCR; TCRdb keeps only in-frame clonotypes and omits some of them. The sample lists about 58,000 clones; over 75% were seen once. The input for sequencing was CD4+ or CD8+ T cells sorted from blood, taken in a trial of the OX40 agonist ivuxolimab. The receptors come from an adult with an advanced solid tumor such as melanoma, head and neck, liver or kidney cancer.

The chain joins TRBV5-4 to TRBJ2-4; the D gene is possibly TRBD1 (6 bases). V lost 3 bases to trimming and J lost 6 bases, with 16 bases between them. CDR1 and CDR2 (germline): SGHNT, YYREEE (reference sequence). The CDR3 extends over 15 amino acids. CDR3 residues: CASSSTSGDLNIQYF. CDR3 coding DNA: TGTGCCAGCAGCTCCACATCAGGGGATTTAAACATTCAGTACTTC.

V usage is TRBV7-9 and J usage is TRBJ1-3, with 9 bases matching TRBD1. The CDR3 is 15 residues long. CDR1 and CDR2 from the germline V gene are SEHNR and FQNEAQ (reference sequence). The V and J ends lost 5 bases and 4 bases, in that order; junction bases with no gene match: 6. The CDR3, as DNA: TGTGCCAGCAGCCCTGGACAGGGGATAGGAAACACCATATATTTT. Its translation: CASSPGQGIGNTIYF.

This clone has more than one count but fewer than ten. V usage is TRBV6-4 and J usage is TRBJ2-5; TRBD1 aligns across 7 bases. The germline gives CDR1 MRHNA, CDR2 SNTAGT. J gave up 4 bases and V 7 bases, and 6 bases lay outside the gene matches. The CDR3 totals 13 residues. DNA for the CDR3: TGTGCCAGCATCGGACAGGTCGGAGAGACCCAGTACTTC. Protein sequence: CASIGQVGETQYF.

This chain links TRBV6-5 with TRBJ2-1; D is uncertain. Germline loops: CDR1 MNHEY, CDR2 SVGAGI. Deletions cut 5 bases from V and 3 bases from J, with 11 bases between. The CDR3 runs 14 residues. The chain's CDR3 is CASSPGFSYNEQFF. The CDR3 DNA reads TGTGCCAGCAGTCCAGGATTCAGCTACAATGAGCAGTTCTTC.

CDR3 in DNA: TGTGCCAGCAGCTCGCAGGGGAACACTGAAGCTTTCTTT. Protein sequence: CASSSQGNTEAFF. The rearrangement joins TRBV7-6 to TRBJ1-1, with D perhaps matching TRBD1 (5 bases). The CDR3 loop spans 13 amino acids. The germline V gene has CDR1 SGHVS and CDR2 FNYEAQ. V lost 4 bases, J lost 1 base, and 7 bases lay in between.

The chain's CDR3 is CASSLGQGTGELFF. The CDR3 nucleotides are TGCGCCAGCAGCTTGGGACAGGGTACCGGGGAGCTGTTTTTT. V usage is TRBV5-1 and J usage is TRBJ2-2; 7 bases align to TRBD1. The CDR3 has 14 residues. V lost 0 bases, J lost 5 bases, and 1 base stayed unmatched. Germline-derived CDR1 and CDR2 are SGHRS and YFSETQ.

The V call is TRBV6-5, the J call TRBJ1-2; TRBD1 aligns across 7 bases. CDR3 length: 13 residues. Trimming cost V 6 bases and J 5 bases; bases outside gene matches: 6. The germline CDR1 and CDR2 sequences are MNHEY and SVGAGI. The CDR3 loop reads CASSLDRVYGYTF. The CDR3 nucleotides read TGTGCCAGCAGCCTCGACAGGGTGTATGGCTACACCTTC.

V usage is TRBV5-1 and J usage is TRBJ2-7; TRBD2 matches 13 bases. The CDR3 sequence is 18 residues long. Germline CDR1 SGHRS, CDR2 YFSETQ. The V gene end was trimmed by 1 base and the J gene end by 3 bases; junction bases not matched to a gene: 10. Here the CDR3 reads CASSLQTSGGTIIYEQYF. CDR3 nucleotides: TGCGCCAGCAGCTTGCAGACTAGCGGGGGGACCATTATCTACGAGCAGTACTTC.

This clone was observed a handful of times. This chain joins TRBV10-1 and TRBJ2-4, with 7 bases lining up with TRBD1. V lost 5 bases to trimming and J lost 3 bases; unmatched junction nucleotides: 4. This CDR3 has 14 amino acids. The germline gives CDR1 WNHNN, CDR2 SYGVQD (reference sequence). The CDR3 reads CASSFSGGKNIQYF. DNA for the CDR3: TGCGCCAGCAGTTTTTCAGGGGGCAAAAACATTCAGTACTTC.

In DNA form, the CDR3 reads TGTGCCAGCAGCTCCGGACAGGGAGATTCTGGCGGGGAGCTGTTTTTT. It encodes CASSSGQGDSGGELFF. The chain uses TRBV5-4 and TRBJ2-2; 8 positions agree with TRBD1. Germline loops: CDR1 SGHNT, CDR2 YYREEE (reference sequence). With V trimmed by 3 bases and J by 7 bases, 11 bases remained unmatched. The CDR3 totals 16 residues. Drawing the rest from reference TRBV5-4 and TRBJ2-2, the complete variable domain is ETGVTQSPTHLIKTRGQQVTLRCSSQSGHNTVSWYQQALGQGPQFIFQYYREEENGRGNFPPRFSGLQFPNYSSELNVNALELDDSALYLCASSSGQGDSGGELFFGEGSRLTVL.

Sample share makes this clone medium-sized. This chain uses TRBV7-9 with TRBJ1-1, with 9 bases identical to TRBD1. The CDR3 has 13 residues. Trimming at V came to 4 bases and at J to 3 bases, leaving 0 bases not matched to a gene. The germline CDR1 and CDR2 sequences are SEHNR and FQNEAQ (reference sequence). For the CDR3, the DNA is TGTGCCAGCAGCTGGACAGGGGACACTGAAGCTTTCTTT. This encodes CASSWTGDTEAFF. The entire variable domain, with the rest obtained from reference TRBV7-9 and TRBJ1-1, is as follows: DTGVSQNPRHKITKRGQNVTFRCDPISEHNRLYWYRQTLGQGPEFLTYFQNEAQLEKSRLLSDRFSAERPKGSFSTLEIQRTEQGDSAMYLCASSWTGDTEAFFGQGTRLTVV.

The chain uses TRBV11-2 and TRBJ1-5; D remains unclear. Deletions cut 5 bases from V and 11 bases from J, with 13 bases between. The CDR3 has 12 residues. CDR1 is SGHAT and CDR2 is FQNNGV in the germline V gene. The CDR3 sequence is CASSTVGGTQHF. The CDR3 DNA is TGTGCCAGCAGCACCGTTGGCGGGACCCAGCATTTT.

This clone was seen a single time. The V gene is TRBV19, the J gene TRBJ2-2; D remains ambiguous. V lost 1 base to trimming and J lost 2 bases, with 5 bases between them. Germline assignment: CDR1 LNHDA and CDR2 SQIVND (reference sequence). The CDR3 has 14 residues. Here the CDR3 reads CASSIGLNTGELFF. DNA for the CDR3: TGTGCCAGTAGTATAGGCCTTAACACCGGGGAGCTGTTTTTT.

The chain joins TRBV27 to TRBJ2-5, with a possible D match to TRBD1 (6 bases). The CDR3 spans 13 residues. Germline CDR1 is MNHEY and CDR2 is SMNVEV (reference sequence). Trimming took off 2 bases at V and 9 bases at J, with 13 bases between the two ends. CDR3 amino acids: CASSLRPPGAQYF. CDR3 nucleotides: TGTGCCAGCAGTTTACGGCCCCCAGGGGCCCAGTACTTC.

The V and J genes are TRBV10-3 and TRBJ2-7; D possibly corresponds to TRBD2 (6 bases). Germline lookup yields CDR1 ENHRY and CDR2 SYGVKD. The V and J ends lost 1 base and 6 bases respectively, with 16 bases between them. The CDR3 has 15 residues. DNA for the CDR3: TGTGCCATCAGTGAGTTTATATCTATGGAGGGCGAGCAGTACTTC. It is translated as CAISEFISMEGEQYF.

The chain recombines TRBV5-4 with TRBJ2-3; TRBD2 matches 8 bases. J lost 4 bases, V lost 0 bases, and 4 bases had no gene match. From germline, CDR1 is SGHNT and CDR2 YYREEE (reference sequence). The CDR3 length is 15 residues. The CDR3 loop reads CASSLVRGGSDTQYF. The CDR3 coding sequence is TGTGCCAGCAGCTTGGTACGGGGGGGTTCAGATACGCAGTATTTT.